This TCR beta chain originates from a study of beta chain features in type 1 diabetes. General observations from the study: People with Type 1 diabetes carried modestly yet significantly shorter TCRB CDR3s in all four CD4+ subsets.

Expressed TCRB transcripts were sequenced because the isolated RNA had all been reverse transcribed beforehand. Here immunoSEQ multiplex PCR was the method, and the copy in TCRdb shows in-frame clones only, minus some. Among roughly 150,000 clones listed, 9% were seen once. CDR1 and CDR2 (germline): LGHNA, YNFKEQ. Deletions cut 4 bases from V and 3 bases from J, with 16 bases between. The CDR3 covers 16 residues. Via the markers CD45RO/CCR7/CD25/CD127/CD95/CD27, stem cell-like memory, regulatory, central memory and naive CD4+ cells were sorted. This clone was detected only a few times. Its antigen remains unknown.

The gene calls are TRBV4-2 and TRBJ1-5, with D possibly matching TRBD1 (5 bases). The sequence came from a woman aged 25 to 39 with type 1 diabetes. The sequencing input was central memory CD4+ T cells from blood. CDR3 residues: CASSRGRAGNNQPQHF. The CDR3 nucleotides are TGTGCCAGCAGCCGCGGCCGGGCAGGGAACAATCAGCCCCAGCATTTT.